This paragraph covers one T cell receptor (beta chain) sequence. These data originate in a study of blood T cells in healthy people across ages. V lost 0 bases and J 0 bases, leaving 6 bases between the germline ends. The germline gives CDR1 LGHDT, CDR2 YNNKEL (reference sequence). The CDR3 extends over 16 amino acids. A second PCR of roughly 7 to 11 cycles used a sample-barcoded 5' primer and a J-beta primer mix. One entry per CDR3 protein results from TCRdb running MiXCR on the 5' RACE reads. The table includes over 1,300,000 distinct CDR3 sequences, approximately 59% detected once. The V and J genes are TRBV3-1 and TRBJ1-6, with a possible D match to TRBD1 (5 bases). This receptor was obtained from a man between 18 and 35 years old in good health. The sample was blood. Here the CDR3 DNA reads TGTGCCAGCAGCCAAGATAGGGGCTCCTATAATTCACCCCTCCACTTT. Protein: CASSQDRGSYNSPLHF.